Listed here are 10 T cell receptor beta chains from one sample, sequenced in a study of shared T cell receptors in the human thymus. Sequencing was performed with immunoSEQ multiplex PCR; in TCRdb, only in-frame clones are kept and a portion is missing. The table records almost 550,000 clones, around three quarters of them present only once. The sample was also linked to a second study, of human thymus T cells.

What was sequenced was thymocytes. The receptors come from a boy less than two years old with a congenital heart defect.

V gene TRBV30 combines with J gene TRBJ2-1; no definite D call. Deletions cut 0 bases from V and 1 base from J, with 7 bases between. CDR1 is GTSNPN, CDR2 SVGIG, per germline (reference sequence). This CDR3 region has 14 residues. CDR3 loop: CAWSVTESYNEQFF. As DNA, the CDR3 is TGTGCCTGGAGTGTTACGGAGTCCTACAATGAGCAGTTCTTC.

This chain joins TRBV5-1 and TRBJ2-7, with 7 bases that match TRBD1. The germline V gene encodes CDR1 SGHRS and CDR2 YFSETQ. The CDR3 consists of 13 residues. J gave up 4 bases and V 0 bases, and 1 base lay outside the gene matches. CDR3 nucleotide sequence: TGCGCCAGCAGCTTGGAACAGGGGTACGAGCAGTACTTC. Its translation: CASSLEQGYEQYF. The full variable domain, in which reference TRBV5-1 and TRBJ2-7 provide the parts outside the CDR3, is KAGVTQTPRYLIKTRGQQVTLSCSPISGHRSVSWYQQTPGQGLQFLFEYFSETQRNKGNFPGRFSGRQFSNSRSEMNVSTLELGDSALYLCASSLEQGYEQYFGPGTRLTVT.

Only one count was recorded for this clone. This chain joins TRBV7-9 and TRBJ2-1; 11 bases line up with TRBD2. Germline CDR1 and CDR2: SEHNR and FQNEAQ (reference sequence). J lost 3 bases, V lost 5 bases, and 12 bases had no gene match. This CDR3 has 18 residues. CDR3 sequence reads: CASSVPSGGTSGYNEQFF. CDR3 nucleotide sequence: TGTGCCAGCAGCGTCCCATCGGGAGGGACTAGCGGCTACAATGAGCAGTTCTTC. Full variable domain (remainder filled in from reference TRBV7-9 and TRBJ2-1): DTGVSQNPRHKITKRGQNVTFRCDPISEHNRLYWYRQTLGQGPEFLTYFQNEAQLEKSRLLSDRFSAERPKGSFSTLEIQRTEQGDSAMYLCASSVPSGGTSGYNEQFFGPGTRLTVL.

This chain joins TRBV30 and TRBJ2-7; D gene ambiguous. Germline assignment: CDR1 GTSNPN and CDR2 SVGIG (reference sequence). V was shortened by 0 bases and J by 6 bases, with 3 bases between the two germline ends. CDR3 size: 10 residues. In nucleotides, the CDR3 is TGTGCCTGGAGTGTGAGCGAGCAGTACTTC. Its translation is CAWSVSEQYF.

This clone was observed once. In DNA form, the CDR3 reads TGTGCCATCACCGAGCCCTACGGGGGCAGCGGGGTTTACAATGAGCAGTTCTTC. This gives the protein CAITEPYGGSGVYNEQFF. The rearrangement joins TRBV10-3 to TRBJ2-1, with D possibly matching TRBD2 (7 bases). This CDR3 has 18 residues. Germline V gene sequence: CDR1 ENHRY, CDR2 SYGVKD. Trimming took off 7 bases at V and 4 bases at J, with 26 bases between the two ends.

This rearrangement joins TRBV30 to TRBJ2-7; 8 positions agree with TRBD2. Germline V gives CDR1 GTSNPN, CDR2 SVGIG (reference sequence). There are 13 residues in the CDR3. After removal of 3 bases from V and 3 bases from J, the junction contained 4 bases not matched to a gene. CDR3 region: CAWRASGFYEQYF. The CDR3 bases are TGTGCCTGGAGGGCTAGCGGGTTCTACGAGCAGTACTTC.

This clone was detected once. V is TRBV28 and J is TRBJ1-2; D is possibly TRBD1 (6 bases). Germline CDR1 reads MDHEN; CDR2 reads SYDVKM. Trimming took 7 bases from V and 4 from J, leaving 16 bases between them. The CDR3 extends over 14 amino acids. CDR3 protein: CASNARGGSYGYTF. CDR3 DNA: TGTGCCAGCAACGCAAGGGGGGGTTCCTATGGCTACACCTTC.

The rearrangement links TRBV25-1 to TRBJ2-7; D call uncertain. Trimming took off 1 base at V and 4 bases at J, with 14 bases between the two ends. Germline lookup yields CDR1 MGHDK and CDR2 SYGVNS. The CDR3 contains 15 residues. The CDR3 DNA sequence: TGTGCCAGCAGTGAATTGAGCCGCTCCGCGTACGAGCAGTACTTC. This codes for CASSELSRSAYEQYF.

The table lists this clone with a few counts. This rearrangement joins TRBV5-6 to TRBJ1-5, with 8 positions matching TRBD1. V dropped 4 bases and J dropped 2; count of bases not matched to a gene: 2. The germline gives CDR1 SGHDT, CDR2 YYEEEE. This CDR3 is 14 amino acids long. This chain's CDR3 is CASSAGGGNQPQHF. The CDR3 DNA sequence: TGTGCCAGCAGCGCAGGGGGCGGCAATCAGCCCCAGCATTTT. Supplemented by reference TRBV5-6 and TRBJ1-5, the full variable domain reads DAGVTQSPTHLIKTRGQQVTLRCSPKSGHDTVSWYQQALGQGPQFIFQYYEEEERQRGNFPDRFSGHQFPNYSSELNVNALLLGDSALYLCASSAGGGNQPQHFGDGTRLSIL.

V is TRBV5-1 and J is TRBJ1-1; 8 nucleotides agree with TRBD1. Germline-derived CDR1 and CDR2 are SGHRS and YFSETQ. Trimming cost V 2 bases and J 2 bases; bases outside gene matches: 8. The CDR3 contains 16 residues. The CDR3 DNA reads TGCGCCAGCAGCTTACGGACAGGGCACCTCAACACTGAAGCTTTCTTT. Protein sequence: CASSLRTGHLNTEAFF.